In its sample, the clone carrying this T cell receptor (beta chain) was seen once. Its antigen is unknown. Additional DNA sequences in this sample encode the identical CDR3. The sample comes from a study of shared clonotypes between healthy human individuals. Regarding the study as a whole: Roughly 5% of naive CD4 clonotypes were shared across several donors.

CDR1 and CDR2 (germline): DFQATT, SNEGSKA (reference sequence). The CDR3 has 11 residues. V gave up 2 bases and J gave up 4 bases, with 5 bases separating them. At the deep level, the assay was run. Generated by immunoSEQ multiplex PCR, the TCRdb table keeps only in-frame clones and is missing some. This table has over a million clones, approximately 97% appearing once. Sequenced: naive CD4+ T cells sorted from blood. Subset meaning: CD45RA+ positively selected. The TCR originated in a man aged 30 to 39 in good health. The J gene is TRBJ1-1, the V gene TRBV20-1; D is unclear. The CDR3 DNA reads TGCAGTGCTAGATCGGTCACTGAAGCTTTCTTT. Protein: CSARSVTEAFF.